The sequence of this T cell receptor (beta chain) was determined in a study of T cells in narcolepsy. In the study overall: Enrolled donors included narcolepsy type 1 or type 2 patients and healthy controls. Regarding the study as a whole: No autoreactive T cell clone sequences appeared in some memory CD4+ repertoires. Healthy controls reportedly lacked the autoreactive clonotypes serially found in patients' blood. Comparing one patient's CSF and blood CD4+ clonotypes highlighted HCRT- and TRIB2-specific autoreactive clonotypes.

Generated by immunoSEQ multiplex PCR, the TCRdb table keeps only in-frame clones and is missing some. The table lists 30,000 to 45,000 clones, roughly 84% of them singletons. As to this clone: Its specificity is unknown.

V was clipped by 7 bases and J by 2 bases, with 9 bases between them. The germline V gene has CDR1 MNHNS and CDR2 SASEGT. CDR3 length: 13 amino acids. The source is a human donor with narcolepsy. Sequencing was done on a sample of CD45RA- memory CD4+ T cells from PBMCs. The chain joins TRBV6-1 to TRBJ1-5; D call uncertain. The CDR3 DNA reads TGTGCCAGCATTCGGGTTGGCAATCAGCCCCAGCATTTT. Encoded protein: CASIRVGNQPQHF.